The 5 T cell receptor beta chains reported below all come from one sample, sequenced in a study of tumor-infiltrating lymphocytes in primary liver carcinoma. TCR beta cDNA was prepared out of around 460 ng total RNA by means of a constant-region primer. Three-round nested multiplex PCR performed with slightly modified ARM-PCR produced the TCR beta libraries. Both of the initial two PCR rounds ran for roughly 11 cycles and employed TRBV1-TRBV30 forward primers alongside a C-beta reverse primer. One entry per CDR3 protein, called by TCRdb with MiXCR from the multiplex PCR reads. The sample lists tens of thousands of distinct CDR3 sequences, roughly 69% occurring once. It was from around 18-30 mg of unsorted bulk tissue that RNA and DNA were co-extracted. Sequencing was done on a sample of tumor-adjacent normal liver tissue. All receptors derive from a man between 40 and 49 years old with primary liver carcinoma and hepatitis B virus infection.

This chain connects TRBV4-1 to TRBJ2-7; 9 bases align to TRBD2. In germline, CDR1 is MGHRA, CDR2 YSYEKL. V shed 2 bases and J 8 bases; nucleotides not matched to a gene: 13. The CDR3 runs 16 residues. CDR3: CASSQKLAGVIVKQYF. The CDR3 DNA reads as TGCGCCAGCAGCCAAAAGTTAGCGGGAGTCATTGTAAAGCAGTACTTC.

Notes on this clonotype: With a much larger clone just one base away, this may be a read error. J is TRBJ1-2 and V is TRBV6-1, with 7 nucleotides matching TRBD1. V lost 0 bases, J lost 5 bases, and 3 bases stayed unmatched. The germline V gene has CDR1 MNHNS and CDR2 SASEGT. This CDR3 region has 14 residues. The CDR3 reads CASSEAGGGYGYTF. The CDR3 coding sequence is TGTGCCAGCAGTGAAGCAGGGGGCGGATATGGCTACACCTTC.

This clonotype appeared once. A read error is possible here, since a much larger clone lies one base away. The chain couples TRBV11-1 to TRBJ2-1; TRBD2 agrees at 8 bases. CDR1 SGHAT and CDR2 FQDESV come from the germline V gene (reference sequence). This CDR3 has 17 residues. Trimming cost V 4 bases and J 7 bases; bases outside gene matches: 15. The CDR3 DNA is TGTGCCAGCAGCTCCCCCTCGACTAGCGAGAGTCGAAATGAGCAGTTCTTC. Translating it yields CASSSPSTSESRNEQFF. The variable domain in full, completed from reference TRBV11-1 and TRBJ2-1, reads EAEVAQSPRYKITEKSQAVAFWCDPISGHATLYWYRQILGQGPELLVQFQDESVVDDSQLPKDRFSAERLKGVDSTLKIQPAELGDSAMYLCASSSPSTSESRNEQFFGPGTRLTVL.

This clonotype appeared a single time. The rearrangement joins TRBV29-1 to TRBJ1-1; D is unclear. The CDR3 spans 15 residues. Germline CDR1 SQVTM, CDR2 ANQGSEA. The CDR3 DNA reads TGCAGTGTTCGGTCGGGGTGGGGAATGAACACTGAAGCTTTCTTT. It specifies CSVRSGWGMNTEAFF.

The J gene is TRBJ1-6, the V gene TRBV11-2; D ambiguous. CDR3 length equals 15 residues. V was cut by 6 bases and J by 10 bases, with 19 bases left in between. Germline-derived CDR1 and CDR2 are SGHAT and FQNNGV. The CDR3 is CASRLTGYSGSPLHF. The DNA for the CDR3 is TGTGCCAGCAGACTAACCGGATATAGCGGATCACCCCTCCACTTT.